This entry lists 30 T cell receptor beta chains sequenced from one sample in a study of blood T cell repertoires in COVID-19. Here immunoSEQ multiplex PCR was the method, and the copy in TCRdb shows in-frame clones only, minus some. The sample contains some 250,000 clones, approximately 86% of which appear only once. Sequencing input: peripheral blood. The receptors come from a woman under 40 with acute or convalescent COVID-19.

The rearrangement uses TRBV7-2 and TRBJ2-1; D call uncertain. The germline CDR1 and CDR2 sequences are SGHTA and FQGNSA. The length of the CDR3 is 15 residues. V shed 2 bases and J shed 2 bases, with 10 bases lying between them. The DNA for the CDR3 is TGTGCCAGCAGCTTAAGACTCCCACCCTACAATGAGCAGTTCTTC. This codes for CASSLRLPPYNEQFF.

DNA for the CDR3: TGTGCCAGCAGCGCCGGGACAGGGGATCAGCCCCAGCATTTT. Translation gives CASSAGTGDQPQHF. The V gene is TRBV6-1, the J gene TRBJ1-5; TRBD1 aligns across 10 bases. Germline V gene data show CDR1 as MNHNS and CDR2 as SASEGT. The CDR3 runs 14 residues. Trimming removed 6 bases from V and 5 bases from J; junction bases left unmatched: 4.

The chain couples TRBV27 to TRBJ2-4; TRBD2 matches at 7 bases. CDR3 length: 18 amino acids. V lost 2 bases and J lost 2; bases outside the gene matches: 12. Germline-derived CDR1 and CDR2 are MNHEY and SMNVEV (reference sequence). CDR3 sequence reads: CASSLLVGGPETKNIQYF. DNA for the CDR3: TGTGCCAGCAGTTTACTTGTGGGAGGGCCGGAAACCAAAAACATTCAGTACTTC.

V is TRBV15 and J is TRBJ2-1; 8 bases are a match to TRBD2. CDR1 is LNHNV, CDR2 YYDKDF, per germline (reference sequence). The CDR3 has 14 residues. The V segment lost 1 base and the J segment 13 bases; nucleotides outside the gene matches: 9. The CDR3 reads CATSRVGGRMSQFF. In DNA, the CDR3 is TGTGCCACCAGCAGAGTAGGCGGGAGGATGAGTCAGTTCTTC.

The CDR3: CASSYSTGHGYTF. The DNA of the CDR3 is TGTGCCAGCAGTTACTCGACAGGTCATGGCTACACCTTC. V gene TRBV6-5 combines with J gene TRBJ1-2, with a weak D call TRBD1 (6 bases). Trimming stripped 0 bases from V and 6 bases from J, with 8 bases between. CDR1 and CDR2 from the germline V gene are MNHEY and SVGAGI. This CDR3 spans 13 amino acids.

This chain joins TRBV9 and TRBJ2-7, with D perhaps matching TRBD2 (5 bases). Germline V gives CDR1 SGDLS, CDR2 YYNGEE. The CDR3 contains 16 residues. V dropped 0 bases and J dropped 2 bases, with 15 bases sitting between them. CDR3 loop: CASSVGLRALTYEQYF. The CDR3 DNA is TGTGCCAGCAGCGTAGGACTGCGGGCCTTAACCTACGAGCAGTACTTC.

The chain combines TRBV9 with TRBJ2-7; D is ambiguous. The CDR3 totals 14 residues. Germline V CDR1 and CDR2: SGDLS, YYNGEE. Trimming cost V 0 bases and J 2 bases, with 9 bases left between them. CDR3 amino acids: CASSVAETPYEQYF. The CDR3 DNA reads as TGTGCCAGCAGCGTAGCAGAGACTCCCTACGAGCAGTACTTC.

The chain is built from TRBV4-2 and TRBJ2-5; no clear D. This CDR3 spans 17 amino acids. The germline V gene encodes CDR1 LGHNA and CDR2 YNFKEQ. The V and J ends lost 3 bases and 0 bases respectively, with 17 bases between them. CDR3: CASSHGFSARYQETQYF. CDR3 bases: TGTGCCAGCAGCCACGGGTTCTCGGCTCGGTACCAAGAGACCCAGTACTTC.

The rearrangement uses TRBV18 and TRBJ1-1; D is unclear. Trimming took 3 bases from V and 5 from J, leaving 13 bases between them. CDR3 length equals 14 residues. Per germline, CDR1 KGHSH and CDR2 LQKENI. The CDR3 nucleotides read TGTGCCAGCTCACCCGGACTGAGGGCTACTGAAGCTTTCTTT. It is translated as CASSPGLRATEAFF.

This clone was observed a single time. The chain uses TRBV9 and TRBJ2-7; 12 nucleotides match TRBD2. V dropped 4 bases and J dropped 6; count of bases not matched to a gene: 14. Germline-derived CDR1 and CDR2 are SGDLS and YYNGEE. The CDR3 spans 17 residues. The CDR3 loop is CASSPGASGRALGEQYF. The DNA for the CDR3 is TGTGCCAGCAGCCCTGGAGCTAGCGGGAGGGCCCTAGGCGAGCAGTACTTC. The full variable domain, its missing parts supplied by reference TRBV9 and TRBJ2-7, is DSGVTQTPKHLITATGQRVTLRCSPRSGDLSVYWYQQSLDQGLQFLIQYYNGEERAKGNILERFSAQQFPDLHSELNLSSLELGDSALYFCASSPGASGRALGEQYFGPGTRLTVT.

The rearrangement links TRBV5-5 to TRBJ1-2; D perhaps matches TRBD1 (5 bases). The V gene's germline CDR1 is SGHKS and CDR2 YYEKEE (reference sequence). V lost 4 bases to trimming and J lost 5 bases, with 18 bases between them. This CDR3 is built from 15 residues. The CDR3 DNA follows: TGTGCCAGCAGCGCGGACCACAGGATCCAATATGGCTACACCTTC. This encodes CASSADHRIQYGYTF.

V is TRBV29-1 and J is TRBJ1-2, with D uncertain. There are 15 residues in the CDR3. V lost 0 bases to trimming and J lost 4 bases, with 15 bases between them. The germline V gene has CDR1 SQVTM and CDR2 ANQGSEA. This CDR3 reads CSVEELRARPYGYTF. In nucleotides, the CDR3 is TGCAGCGTTGAAGAATTGAGGGCCAGACCCTATGGCTACACCTTC.

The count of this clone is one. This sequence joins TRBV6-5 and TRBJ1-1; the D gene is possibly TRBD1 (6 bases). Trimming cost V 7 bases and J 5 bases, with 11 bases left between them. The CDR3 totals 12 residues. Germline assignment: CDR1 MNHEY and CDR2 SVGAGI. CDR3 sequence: CASINRATEAFF. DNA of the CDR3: TGTGCCAGCATTAACAGGGCTACTGAAGCTTTCTTT.

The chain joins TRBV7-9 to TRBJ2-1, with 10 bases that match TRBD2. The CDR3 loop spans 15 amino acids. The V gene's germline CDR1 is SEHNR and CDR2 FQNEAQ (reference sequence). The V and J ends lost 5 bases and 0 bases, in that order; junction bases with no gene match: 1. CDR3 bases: TGTGCCAGCAGCCCTAGCGGGAGCTCCTACAATGAGCAGTTCTTC. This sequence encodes CASSPSGSSYNEQFF.

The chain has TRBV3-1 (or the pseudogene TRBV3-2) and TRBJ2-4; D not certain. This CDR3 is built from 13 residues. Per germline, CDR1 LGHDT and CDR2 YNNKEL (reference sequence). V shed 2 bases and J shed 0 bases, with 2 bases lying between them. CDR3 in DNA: TGTGCCAGCAGCCAACTAGCCAAAAACATTCAGTACTTC. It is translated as CASSQLAKNIQYF.

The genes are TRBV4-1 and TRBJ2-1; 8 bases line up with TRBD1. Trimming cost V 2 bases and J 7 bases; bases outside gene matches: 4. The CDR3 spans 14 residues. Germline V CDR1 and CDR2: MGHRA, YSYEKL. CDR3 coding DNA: TGCGCCAGCAGCCAACACGGACAGGGAAATGAGCAGTTCTTC. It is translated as CASSQHGQGNEQFF.

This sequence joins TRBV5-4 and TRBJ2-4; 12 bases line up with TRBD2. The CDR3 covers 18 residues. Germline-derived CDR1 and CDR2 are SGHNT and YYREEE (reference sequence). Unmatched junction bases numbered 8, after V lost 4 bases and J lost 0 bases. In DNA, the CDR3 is TGTGCCAGCAGCCAAGGACTAGCGGGACGCCTAGCCAAAAACATTCAGTACTTC. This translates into CASSQGLAGRLAKNIQYF.

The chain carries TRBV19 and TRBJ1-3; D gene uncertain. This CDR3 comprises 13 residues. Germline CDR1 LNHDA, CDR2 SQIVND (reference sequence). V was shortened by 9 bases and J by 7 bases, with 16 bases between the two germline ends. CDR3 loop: CASRTPQGNTIYF. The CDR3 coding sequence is TGTGCCAGCCGGACTCCTCAAGGGAACACCATATATTTT.

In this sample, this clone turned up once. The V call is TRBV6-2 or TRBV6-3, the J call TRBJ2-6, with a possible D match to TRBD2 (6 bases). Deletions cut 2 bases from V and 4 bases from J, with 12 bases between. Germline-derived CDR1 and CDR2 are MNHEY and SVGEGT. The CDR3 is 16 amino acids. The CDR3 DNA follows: TGTGCCAGCAGTTACCTAGCGAGCCGCGGGGCCAACGTCCTGACTTTC. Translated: CASSYLASRGANVLTF.

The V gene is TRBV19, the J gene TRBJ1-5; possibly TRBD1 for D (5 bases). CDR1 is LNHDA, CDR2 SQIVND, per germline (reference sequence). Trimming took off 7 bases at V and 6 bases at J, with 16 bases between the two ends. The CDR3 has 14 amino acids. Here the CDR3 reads CASNSGREGQPQHF. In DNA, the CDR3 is TGTGCCAGTAACTCTGGCAGGGAAGGTCAGCCCCAGCATTTT.

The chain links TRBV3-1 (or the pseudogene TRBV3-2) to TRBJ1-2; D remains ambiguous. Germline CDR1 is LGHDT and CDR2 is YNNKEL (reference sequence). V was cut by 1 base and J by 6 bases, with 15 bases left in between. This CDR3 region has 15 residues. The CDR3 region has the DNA TGTGCCAGCAGCCAAGTTCCGGGGAGCGGGAATGGCTACACCTTC. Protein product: CASSQVPGSGNGYTF.

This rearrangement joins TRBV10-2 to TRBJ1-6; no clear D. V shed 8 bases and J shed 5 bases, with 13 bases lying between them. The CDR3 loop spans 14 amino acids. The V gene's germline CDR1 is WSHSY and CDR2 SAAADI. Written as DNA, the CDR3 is TGCGCCAGCTGGGAGGGATTTAATAATTCACCCCTCCACTTT. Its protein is CASWEGFNNSPLHF.

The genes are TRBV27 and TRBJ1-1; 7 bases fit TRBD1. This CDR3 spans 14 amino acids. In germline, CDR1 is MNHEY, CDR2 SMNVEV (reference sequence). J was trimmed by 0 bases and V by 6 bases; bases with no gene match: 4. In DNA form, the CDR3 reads TGTGCCAGCAGGCGACAGGGATTGAACACTGAAGCTTTCTTT. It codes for CASRRQGLNTEAFF.

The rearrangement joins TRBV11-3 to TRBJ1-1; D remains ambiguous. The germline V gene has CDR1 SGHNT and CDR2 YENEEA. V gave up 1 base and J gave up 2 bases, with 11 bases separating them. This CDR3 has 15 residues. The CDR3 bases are TGTGCCAGCAGCTTAGGGAGGCTAGGAAACACTGAAGCTTTCTTT. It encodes CASSLGRLGNTEAFF.

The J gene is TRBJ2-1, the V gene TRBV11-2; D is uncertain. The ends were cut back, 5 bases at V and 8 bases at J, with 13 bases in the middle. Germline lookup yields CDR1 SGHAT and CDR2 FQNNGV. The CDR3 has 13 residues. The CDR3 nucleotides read TGTGCCAGCAGCCGATTAGATACGGATGAGCAGTTCTTC. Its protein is CASSRLDTDEQFF.

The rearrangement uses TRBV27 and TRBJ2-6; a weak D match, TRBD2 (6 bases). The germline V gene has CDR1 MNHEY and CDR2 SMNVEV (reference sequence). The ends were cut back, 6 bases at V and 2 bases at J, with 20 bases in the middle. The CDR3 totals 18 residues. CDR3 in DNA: TGTGCCAGCAGCCGTACCGGACTAACCCCGGCTGGGGCCAACGTCCTGACTTTC. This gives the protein CASSRTGLTPAGANVLTF.

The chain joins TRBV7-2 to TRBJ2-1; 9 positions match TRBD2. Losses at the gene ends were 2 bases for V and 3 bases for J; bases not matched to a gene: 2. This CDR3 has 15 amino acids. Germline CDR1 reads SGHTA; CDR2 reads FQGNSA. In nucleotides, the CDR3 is TGTGCCAGCAGCTTAAGCGGGAGGCGCTACAATGAGCAGTTCTTC. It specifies CASSLSGRRYNEQFF.

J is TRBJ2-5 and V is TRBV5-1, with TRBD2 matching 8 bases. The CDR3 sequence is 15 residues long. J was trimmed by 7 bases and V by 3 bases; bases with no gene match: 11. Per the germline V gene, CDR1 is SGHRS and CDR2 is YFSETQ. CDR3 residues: CASSSRTSPPGTQYF. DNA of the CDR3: TGCGCCAGCAGCTCCCGGACTAGCCCTCCGGGGACCCAGTACTTC.

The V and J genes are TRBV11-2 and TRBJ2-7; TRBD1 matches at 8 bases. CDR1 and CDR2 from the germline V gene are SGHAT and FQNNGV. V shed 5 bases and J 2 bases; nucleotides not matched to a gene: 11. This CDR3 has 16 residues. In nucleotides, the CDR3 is TGTGCCAGCAGCGGAAAAAAAGGACAGGGAGCCTACGAGCAGTACTTC. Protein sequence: CASSGKKGQGAYEQYF.

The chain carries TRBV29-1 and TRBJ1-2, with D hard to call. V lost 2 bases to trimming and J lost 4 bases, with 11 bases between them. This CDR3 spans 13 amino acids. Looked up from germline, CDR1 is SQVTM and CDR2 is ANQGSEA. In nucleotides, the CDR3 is TGCAGCGTTGAATGGGCGCATGTCTATGGCTACACCTTC. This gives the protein CSVEWAHVYGYTF.